A single sample is the source of the 17 T cell receptor beta chains below, sequenced in a study of CD8 T cells in ankylosing spondylitis. For these TCRs, the target antigens are not known. TCRdb used MiXCR to reprocess the 5' RACE reads, holding one entry per CDR3 protein. The table has about 540,000 distinct CDR3 sequences, roughly an eighth seen once. The study's findings and limits: For ankylosing spondylitis blood, a TCR beta motif of seven to nine highly homologous variants appeared characteristic.

The sequencing sample was made of blood, either unsorted or a sorted T cell fraction (not recorded which). These receptor sequences come from a male donor with ankylosing spondylitis.

This chain joins TRBV11-2 and TRBJ1-2, with D perhaps TRBD1 (5 bases). Per germline, CDR1 SGHAT and CDR2 FQNNGV. The CDR3 has 12 residues. V dropped 1 base and J dropped 7 bases, with 7 bases sitting between them. CDR3 DNA: TGTGCCAGCAGCTTAGGCAGGGTTGGCTACACCTTC. Residues: CASSLGRVGYTF.

This clonotype has a handful of counts. The chain uses TRBV4-1 and TRBJ2-1; the D call may be TRBD1 or TRBD2 (6 bases each). This CDR3 has 15 residues. The V and J ends lost 1 base and 12 bases respectively, with 19 bases between them. From germline, CDR1 is MGHRA and CDR2 YSYEKL. The CDR3 DNA sequence: TGCGCCAGCAGCCAAGGGGACGGGGGCGGGATAGGGCAGTTCTTC. Residues: CASSQGDGGGIGQFF.

This clonotype was detected only once. J is TRBJ2-1 and V is TRBV10-2; the D gene could be TRBD1 or TRBD2 (5 bases each). This CDR3 region has 13 residues. The germline gives CDR1 WSHSY, CDR2 SAAADI. V gave up 6 bases and J gave up 9 bases, with 15 bases separating them. The DNA of the CDR3 is TGCGCCAGCAGCCCCCGGGCTGGGGGTGAGCAGTTCTTC. This encodes CASSPRAGGEQFF.

This clonotype was counted many times. The chain joins TRBV20-1 to TRBJ1-6; D perhaps matches TRBD1 (6 bases). This CDR3 contains 12 residues. V was cut by 7 bases and J by 5 bases, with 9 bases left in between. Germline values: CDR1 DFQATT, CDR2 SNEGSKA (reference sequence). CDR3 protein: CSGTVNNSPLHF. The CDR3 DNA reads as TGCAGTGGGACAGTTAATAATTCACCCCTCCACTTT.

This clonotype has just a few counts. The chain couples TRBV6-1 to TRBJ2-7, with TRBD1 matching over 8 bases. V gave up 6 bases and J gave up 5 bases; unmatched junction bases: 9. The germline CDR1 and CDR2 sequences are MNHNS and SASEGT. The CDR3 loop spans 14 amino acids. CDR3 DNA sequence: TGTGCCAGCAGATCGGGGGTACAGGGGGACGAGCAGTACGTC. Translation gives CASRSGVQGDEQYV.

There are a few counts of this clonotype. CDR3 sequence: CASSIRQVPYGYTF. For the CDR3, the DNA is TGTGCCAGCAGTATACGACAGGTCCCCTATGGCTACACCTTC. The chain uses TRBV6-5 and TRBJ1-2; tentative D call: TRBD1 (6 bases). Germline CDR1 is MNHEY and CDR2 is SVGAGI. The germline V and J ends were trimmed by 5 bases and 4 bases, with 14 bases remaining between them. There are 14 residues in the CDR3.

The sample holds a few counts of this clonotype. This chain connects TRBV7-2 to TRBJ2-1; the match to TRBD2 covers 8 bases. Germline CDR1 SGHTA, CDR2 FQGNSA. The CDR3 is made up of 15 amino acids. Germline trimming cut 6 bases from V and 3 bases from J; bases unmatched to any gene: 7. The CDR3 DNA follows: TGTGCCAGCAGGGATACCGGGACTAGCTACAATGAGCAGTTCTTC. It yields the protein CASRDTGTSYNEQFF. The whole variable domain, filled in from reference TRBV7-2 and TRBJ2-1, reads GAGVSQSPSNKVTEKGKDVELRCDPISGHTALYWYRQSLGQGLEFLIYFQGNSAPDKSGLPSDRFSAERTGGSVSTLTIQRTQQEDSAVYLCASRDTGTSYNEQFFGPGTRLTVL.

This clonotype was recorded a few times. This chain joins TRBV29-1 and TRBJ1-1, with a weak D call TRBD1 (6 bases). Germline V lookup: CDR1 SQVTM, CDR2 ANQGSEA. V lost 0 bases and J lost 0, with 14 bases in between. This CDR3 spans 16 amino acids. The DNA of the CDR3 is TGCAGCGTTGAAGATCGAAGGGGGACGGTGAACACTGAAGCTTTCTTT. Protein: CSVEDRRGTVNTEAFF.

V usage is TRBV29-1 and J usage is TRBJ2-7; D may be TRBD2 (5 bases). CDR3 size: 12 residues. The germline V gene encodes CDR1 SQVTM and CDR2 ANQGSEA. Trimming shortened V by 3 bases and J by 7 bases, and 13 bases separated the two germline ends. The DNA for the CDR3 is TGCAGCGTTGACAGGTCGTCGGGGGAGCAGTACTTC. This codes for CSVDRSSGEQYF.

This clonotype has ten or more counts. V and J are TRBV7-9 and TRBJ2-7, with 9 bases fitting TRBD2. The CDR3 runs to 14 residues. Germline assignment: CDR1 SEHNR and CDR2 FQNEAQ (reference sequence). V was clipped by 5 bases and J by 3 bases; unmatched bases: 5. CDR3 loop: CASSKAGGFYEQYF. The CDR3 nucleotides read TGTGCCAGCAGCAAAGCGGGAGGATTCTACGAGCAGTACTTC.

This clonotype has at least ten counts. The rearrangement joins TRBV12-3 or TRBV12-4 to TRBJ2-1; 7 positions agree with TRBD2. This CDR3 region has 13 residues. With V trimmed by 4 bases and J by 4 bases, 1 base remained unmatched. CDR3 nucleotides: TGTGCCAGCAGTTGGGGGGGTTACAATGAGCAGTTCTTC. Its translation: CASSWGGYNEQFF.

This clonotype has at least ten counts. The J gene is TRBJ2-1, the V gene TRBV7-6; 8 nucleotides line up with TRBD2. From germline, CDR1 is SGHVS and CDR2 FNYEAQ. Trimming at V came to 5 bases and at J to 4 bases, leaving 7 bases not matched to a gene. The CDR3 length is 15 residues. The CDR3 sequence: CASSHRGTRYNEQFF. The CDR3 DNA sequence: TGTGCCAGCAGCCATAGGGGGACTAGATACAATGAGCAGTTCTTC.

This clonotype was found a few times. This chain links TRBV6-5 with TRBJ2-2; D gene ambiguous. Germline-derived CDR1 and CDR2 are MNHEY and SVGAGI. The CDR3 runs to 12 residues. Trimming removed 6 bases from V and 10 bases from J, with 12 bases in between. CDR3 amino acids: CASRSTSVELFF. The CDR3 DNA reads as TGTGCCAGCAGATCAACAAGTGTGGAGCTGTTTTTT.

This clonotype was counted between two and nine times. The chain recombines TRBV5-1 with TRBJ2-3, with D perhaps assigned TRBD1 or TRBD2 (5 bases each). The germline gives CDR1 SGHRS, CDR2 YFSETQ. Deletions cut 0 bases from V and 4 bases from J, with 12 bases between. The CDR3 extends over 15 amino acids. As DNA, the CDR3 is TGCGCCAGCAGCTTGGATGGCCGGGGCCCAGATACGCAGTATTTT. This translates into CASSLDGRGPDTQYF.

This clonotype has ten or more counts. The V call is TRBV10-3, the J call TRBJ2-1; 14 nucleotides agree with TRBD2. The CDR3 length is 15 residues. The J segment lost 8 bases and the V segment lost 5 bases, leaving 5 bases of the junction unmatched. The V gene's germline CDR1 is ENHRY and CDR2 SYGVKD. In DNA form, the CDR3 reads TGTGCCATCAGTTCGGGACTAGCGGGAGACGATGAGCAGTTCTTC. As protein: CAISSGLAGDDEQFF.

This clonotype was seen at least ten times. V gene TRBV7-9 combines with J gene TRBJ2-7; 10 bases agree with TRBD1. Germline trimming cut 6 bases from V and 3 bases from J; bases unmatched to any gene: 5. The CDR3 length is 14 residues. Per germline, CDR1 SEHNR and CDR2 FQNEAQ (reference sequence). CDR3 DNA sequence: TGTGCCAGCAGAGGGACAGGGGACTTCTACGAGCAGTACTTC. It is translated as CASRGTGDFYEQYF.

The V call is TRBV2, the J call TRBJ1-5, with 8 bases lining up with TRBD1. The V gene end was trimmed by 5 bases and the J gene end by 5 bases; junction bases not matched to a gene: 5. CDR3 size: 14 residues. The V gene's germline CDR1 is SNHLY and CDR2 FYNNEI. CDR3 DNA sequence: TGTGCCAGCAGTTTAGACAGGGGACATCAGCCCCAGCATTTT. Protein: CASSLDRGHQPQHF.